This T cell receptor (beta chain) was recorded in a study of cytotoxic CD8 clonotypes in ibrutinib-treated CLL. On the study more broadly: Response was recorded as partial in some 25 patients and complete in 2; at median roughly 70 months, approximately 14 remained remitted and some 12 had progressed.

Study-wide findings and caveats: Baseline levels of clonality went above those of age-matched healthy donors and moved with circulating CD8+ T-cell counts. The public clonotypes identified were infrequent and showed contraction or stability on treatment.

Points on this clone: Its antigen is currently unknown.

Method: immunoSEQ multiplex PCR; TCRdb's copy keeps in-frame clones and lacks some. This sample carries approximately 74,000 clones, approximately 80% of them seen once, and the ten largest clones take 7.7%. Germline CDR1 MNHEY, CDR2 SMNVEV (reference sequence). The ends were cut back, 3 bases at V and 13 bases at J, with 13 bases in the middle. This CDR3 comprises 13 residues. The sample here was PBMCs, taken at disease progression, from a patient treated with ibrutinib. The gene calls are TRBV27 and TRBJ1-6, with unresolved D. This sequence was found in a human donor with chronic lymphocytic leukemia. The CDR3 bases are TGTGCCAGCAGTTTCCGTGGACCCTCGCCCCTCCACTTT. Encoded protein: CASSFRGPSPLHF.